This T cell receptor (beta chain) was sequenced in a study of shared clonotypes between healthy human individuals. Trimming cost V 4 bases and J 3 bases, with 4 bases left between them. CDR3 length equals 12 residues. Germline V gene sequence: CDR1 SNHLY, CDR2 FYNNEI. The data were produced by immunoSEQ multiplex PCR, yet TCRdb's version contains in-frame clones alone and is incomplete. This table holds approximately 530,000 clones, 90% to 97% found once. Input material: naive CD4+ T cells sorted from blood. Documented subset: CD45RA+ positively selected. This clonotype was obtained from a woman between 25 and 40 years old in good health. The chain couples TRBV2 to TRBJ1-5; no firm D call. The chain's CDR3 is CASSGNNQPQHF. The DNA of the CDR3 is TGTGCCAGCAGTGGAAACAATCAGCCCCAGCATTTT.